This TCR beta chain was sequenced for a study of blood T cell repertoires in COVID-19. Source study methods: Reference gene primer amplification yielded estimated nucleated cell counts. Repertoires were generated with immunoSEQ multiplex PCR, while TCRdb's copy carries only in-frame clones and drops some. V and J calls and clone size are copied from that table; D and trimming were computed from the DNA. The sample includes 150,000 or so clones, around 89% of them seen just once. Clinical history as reported by participants underpinned cohort assignment. V lost 5 bases and J lost 4; bases outside the gene matches: 5. Germline V gene lookup returns CDR1 LGHDT and CDR2 YNNKEL (reference sequence). This CDR3 is built from 16 residues.

The TCR comes from a woman under 40 with acute COVID-19. The sequenced sample consisted of PBMCs or T cells enriched from blood (not recorded which). The chain is built from TRBV3-1 (or the pseudogene TRBV3-2) and TRBJ2-5; 15 bases are a match to TRBD2. CDR3 in amino acids: CASSYGLAGGGETQYF. The DNA for the CDR3 is TGTGCCAGCAGCTACGGACTAGCGGGGGGGGGAGAGACCCAGTACTTC.